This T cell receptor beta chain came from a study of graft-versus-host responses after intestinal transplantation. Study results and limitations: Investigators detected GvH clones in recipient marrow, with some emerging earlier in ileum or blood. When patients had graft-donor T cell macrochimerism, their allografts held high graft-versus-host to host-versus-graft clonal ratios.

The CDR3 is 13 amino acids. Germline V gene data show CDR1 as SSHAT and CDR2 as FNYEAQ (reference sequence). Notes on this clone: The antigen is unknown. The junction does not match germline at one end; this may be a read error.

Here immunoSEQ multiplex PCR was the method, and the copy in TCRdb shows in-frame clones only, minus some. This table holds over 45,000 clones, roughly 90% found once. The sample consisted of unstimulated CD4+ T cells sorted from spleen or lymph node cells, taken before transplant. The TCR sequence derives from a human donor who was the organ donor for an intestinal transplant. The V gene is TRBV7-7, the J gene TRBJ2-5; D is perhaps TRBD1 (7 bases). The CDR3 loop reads CASSSQGGETQYF. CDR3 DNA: TGTGCTAGCAGCTCTCAGGGGGGAGAGACCCAGTACTTC. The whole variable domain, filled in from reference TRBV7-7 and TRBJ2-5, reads GAGVSQSPRYKVTKRGQDVTLRCDPISSHATLYWYQQALGQGPEFLTYFNYEAQPDKSGLPSDRFSAERPEGSISTLTIQRTEQRDSAMYRCASSSQGGETQYFGPGTRLLVL.